The clone carrying this T cell receptor (beta chain) was observed a few times. The antigen remains unidentified. The CDR3 contains 15 residues. Germline V gene lookup returns CDR1 SGHAT and CDR2 FQNNGV. V gave up 7 bases and J gave up 0 bases, with 13 bases separating them. Samples were taken at baseline and on day 1 of cycles 4 and 7. The data were produced by immunoSEQ multiplex PCR, yet TCRdb's version contains in-frame clones alone and is incomplete. The data hold approximately 54,000 clones, with approximately 93% observed a single time. This record comes from a study of OX40 agonist ivuxolimab in advanced cancers. Study information: Ivuxolimab, an antibody that agonizes OX40 (CD134), was administered to the patients. Study-wide points: It was also the case that some nonresponders had low normalized T-cell clonal expansion. CD8+ T cells averaged more expanded clones than CD4+.

Sequenced here: CD4+ or CD8+ T cells sorted from blood, sampled in a trial of the OX40 agonist ivuxolimab. The chain links TRBV11-2 to TRBJ1-3; D uncertain. This TCR was recovered from an adult with an advanced solid tumor such as melanoma, head and neck, liver or kidney cancer. CDR3 sequence reads: CASTSRTSSGNTIYF. In DNA, the CDR3 is TGTGCCAGCACCTCCCGCACAAGCTCTGGAAACACCATATATTTT.